This T cell receptor beta chain was retrieved from a study of T cells in Graves' hyperthyroidism and ophthalmopathy. RNA transcripts yielded amplified TCR beta CDR3 regions. Primed by the HTBI set, a first-round RT-PCR was run on the TCR CDR3. TCRdb fed the multiplex PCR reads into MiXCR, producing one record per CDR3 protein. The data show 500,000 or so distinct CDR3 sequences, roughly 15% seen once. Concerning this clonotype itself: What it binds is not known. A read error may account for a junction end that differs from germline.

CDR3 length: 17 amino acids. Germline-derived CDR1 and CDR2 are SGHTA and FQGTGA. Findings of the study overall: Peripheral blood also featured most of the thyroid clonotypes expanded above 0.001.

This receptor was taken from a woman aged 18-29 years with Graves' ophthalmopathy. The J gene is TRBJ2-1, the V gene TRBV7-3; 8 nucleotides align to TRBD1. Sequenced sample: blood. For the CDR3, the DNA is TGTGCCAGCAGCGCCACTATGACAGGGGAATCCTACAATGGGCAGTTCTTC. It translates to CASSATMTGESYNGQFF.